The 30 T cell receptor beta chains listed next were all sequenced from one sample in a study of shared clonotypes between healthy human individuals. Some clones are missing from TCRdb's copy, which holds only in-frame ones; the method was immunoSEQ multiplex PCR. The sample includes around 2.5 million clones, roughly 93% of them seen just once. The sample comprised naive CD4+ T cells from PBMCs. The sample's subset: CD45RA+ positively selected. Every receptor here comes from a man younger than 30 in good health. Some clones in this sample may be carry-over from other donors' samples.

This chain links TRBV2 with TRBJ2-2; 10 bases fit TRBD1. CDR3 size: 15 residues. The V gene's germline CDR1 is SNHLY and CDR2 FYNNEI. Germline trimming cut 4 bases from V and 3 bases from J; bases unmatched to any gene: 2. The CDR3 nucleotides read TGTGCCAGCAGTGGGACAGGGGGTGACACCGGGGAGCTGTTTTTT. This codes for CASSGTGGDTGELFF.

The genes are TRBV27 and TRBJ1-1; possibly TRBD1 for D (5 bases). The germline V gene encodes CDR1 MNHEY and CDR2 SMNVEV (reference sequence). The CDR3 runs 13 residues. V was cut by 5 bases and J by 4 bases, with 11 bases left in between. The DNA for the CDR3 is TGTGCCAGCAGTCCCTGGGGGGGCACTGAAGCTTTCTTT. This translates into CASSPWGGTEAFF.

The chain combines TRBV14 with TRBJ2-2; D may be TRBD2 (5 bases). The CDR3 is 14 residues long. Trimming removed 6 bases from V and 6 bases from J, with 14 bases in between. CDR1 SGHDN and CDR2 FVKESK come from the germline V gene. The CDR3 reads CASSPRLRAGELFF. DNA for the CDR3: TGTGCCAGCAGTCCAAGACTAAGGGCCGGGGAGCTGTTTTTT.

The chain links TRBV9 to TRBJ2-7, with 7 bases aligning to TRBD2. Trimming at V came to 4 bases and at J to 3 bases, leaving 13 bases not matched to a gene. The CDR3 covers 16 residues. The germline gives CDR1 SGDLS, CDR2 YYNGEE. The CDR3 bases are TGTGCCAGCAGCCCCCGAGGCGGGAGAAAGGGCTACGAGCAGTACTTC. Its translation is CASSPRGGRKGYEQYF. The full variable domain, rest sourced from reference TRBV9 and TRBJ2-7, is DSGVTQTPKHLITATGQRVTLRCSPRSGDLSVYWYQQSLDQGLQFLIQYYNGEERAKGNILERFSAQQFPDLHSELNLSSLELGDSALYFCASSPRGGRKGYEQYFGPGTRLTVT.

This clone appeared once. Sequence at one end of the junction differs from germline and may be a read error. This chain connects TRBV7-8 to TRBJ2-1; D is ambiguous. CDR1 SGHVS and CDR2 FQNEAQ come from the germline V gene. The CDR3 is made up of 16 amino acids. CDR3 region: CTSSLARWVSYNEQFF. The CDR3 region has the DNA TGTACCAGCAGCTTAGCTCGATGGGTGTCCTACAATGAGCAGTTCTTC.

For the CDR3, the DNA is TGCGCCAGCAGCCCTGGGACAGGGGGCGGGTATGAGCAGTTCTTC. The encoded protein is CASSPGTGGGYEQFF. This chain uses TRBV5-1 with TRBJ2-1; 12 bases are shared with TRBD1. Unmatched junction bases numbered 7, after V lost 4 bases and J lost 8 bases. The V gene's germline CDR1 is SGHRS and CDR2 YFSETQ. The CDR3 loop spans 15 amino acids.

This chain links TRBV19 with TRBJ2-3; the match to TRBD2 covers 8 bases. The CDR3 is 14 amino acids. Germline V gene sequence: CDR1 LNHDA, CDR2 SQIVND (reference sequence). V dropped 5 bases and J dropped 4; count of bases not matched to a gene: 5. CDR3: CASSLKRESDTQYF. For the CDR3, the DNA is TGTGCCAGTAGTCTCAAGCGGGAGTCAGATACGCAGTATTTT.

This clone was counted once. The V call is TRBV27, the J call TRBJ1-2; D is perhaps TRBD1 (5 bases). Per the germline V gene, CDR1 is MNHEY and CDR2 is SMNVEV (reference sequence). The CDR3 has 12 residues. Trimming stripped 5 bases from V and 7 bases from J, with 11 bases between. Here the CDR3 DNA reads TGTGCCAGCAGTGGGGCAGGCGGTGGCTACACCTTC. Translated, it gives CASSGAGGGYTF.

The chain joins TRBV6-5 to TRBJ1-4; a weak D match, TRBD1 (5 bases). The V gene lost 2 bases and the J gene lost 8 bases, with 12 bases spanning the gap. Germline CDR1 MNHEY, CDR2 SVGAGI. The CDR3 is 14 amino acids. The CDR3 is CASSYARGREKLFF. CDR3 DNA: TGTGCCAGCAGTTACGCCCGGGGGAGGGAAAAACTGTTTTTT.

This clone was observed once. This sequence joins TRBV15 and TRBJ2-3; D tentatively reads TRBD1 or TRBD2 (5 bases each). The CDR3 runs to 14 residues. V lost 3 bases to trimming and J lost 11 bases, with 18 bases between them. The germline gives CDR1 LNHNV, CDR2 YYDKDF (reference sequence). The CDR3 protein is CATSSEGWAGMQYF. DNA for the CDR3: TGTGCCACCAGCAGTGAGGGGTGGGCTGGTATGCAGTATTTT.

A single count supports this clone. The V and J genes are TRBV11-3 and TRBJ2-2; 8 bases align to TRBD1. The germline gives CDR1 SGHNT, CDR2 YENEEA. This CDR3 has 15 residues. The junction had 1 base not matched to a gene; V was cut back by 0 bases and J by 4 bases. The CDR3 DNA follows: TGTGCCAGCAGCTTAGACAGGGGGCGCACCGGGGAGCTGTTTTTT. Its protein product is CASSLDRGRTGELFF.

The chain employs TRBV9 and TRBJ1-1; perhaps TRBD1 as D (6 bases). The CDR3 runs 15 residues. V dropped 0 bases and J dropped 6 bases, with 15 bases sitting between them. CDR1 is SGDLS and CDR2 is YYNGEE in the germline V gene. This CDR3 reads CASSVVSGVDAEAFF. As DNA, the CDR3 is TGTGCCAGCAGCGTAGTTTCAGGGGTTGATGCTGAAGCTTTCTTT.

The V call is TRBV6-5, the J call TRBJ2-1, with D unresolved. CDR3 size: 14 residues. Germline CDR1 is MNHEY and CDR2 is SVGAGI. V lost 5 bases and J 7 bases, leaving 15 bases between the germline ends. Here the CDR3 reads CASSNRASNNEQFF. In DNA, the CDR3 is TGTGCCAGCAGTAACCGGGCCTCAAATAATGAGCAGTTCTTC.

This clone was observed a handful of times. The V call is TRBV28, the J call TRBJ2-1, with TRBD2 as a possible D gene (5 bases). The CDR3 contains 12 residues. Trimming took off 7 bases at V and 2 bases at J, with 6 bases between the two ends. Germline V gene data show CDR1 as MDHEN and CDR2 as SYDVKM. In nucleotides, the CDR3 is TGTGCCAGCACCGGGACCTACAATGAGCAGTTCTTC. This sequence encodes CASTGTYNEQFF.

The chain is built from TRBV28 and TRBJ2-1; TRBD2 matches at 7 bases. CDR1 is MDHEN, CDR2 SYDVKM, per germline. V was pared by 3 bases and J by 4 bases, with 3 bases of the junction left unmatched. The CDR3 consists of 14 residues. CDR3 residues: CASSFLAAYNEQFF. CDR3 in DNA: TGTGCCAGCAGTTTTCTAGCGGCATACAATGAGCAGTTCTTC.

The V gene is TRBV7-9, the J gene TRBJ2-7, with no clear D. The CDR3 spans 15 residues. Germline assignment: CDR1 SEHNR and CDR2 FQNEAQ (reference sequence). V lost 4 bases and J 0 bases, leaving 13 bases between the germline ends. The CDR3 loop reads CASSSFGRRSYEQYF. For the CDR3, the DNA is TGTGCCAGCAGCTCTTTTGGCAGGCGCTCCTACGAGCAGTACTTC.

The rearrangement uses TRBV9 and TRBJ2-3, with 9 bases that match TRBD1. CDR3 length: 14 residues. V lost 3 bases and J lost 4; bases outside the gene matches: 3. Germline CDR1 and CDR2: SGDLS and YYNGEE. The CDR3 loop reads CASSAYRGPDTQYF. The DNA for the CDR3 is TGTGCCAGCAGCGCTTACAGGGGGCCAGATACGCAGTATTTT.

The V gene is TRBV4-1, the J gene TRBJ1-3; D is unclear. The germline V gene has CDR1 MGHRA and CDR2 YSYEKL. This CDR3 contains 11 residues. V lost 5 bases, J lost 8 bases, and 7 bases lay in between. The CDR3 DNA is TGCGCCAGCAGCAAAGGAGACACCATATATTTT. Protein sequence: CASSKGDTIYF.

This chain joins TRBV9 and TRBJ2-7; D uncertain. The CDR3 consists of 12 residues. The ends were cut back, 3 bases at V and 5 bases at J, with 9 bases in the middle. Germline CDR1 reads SGDLS; CDR2 reads YYNGEE. CDR3 in DNA: TGTGCCAGCAGCGCTCGATTCGACGAGCAGTACTTC. Translating gives CASSARFDEQYF.

In nucleotides, the CDR3 is TGTGCCAGCAGTGAAAACCCGAAAAGCTCCTACAATGAGCAGTTCTTC. Translation gives CASSENPKSSYNEQFF. This chain uses TRBV25-1 with TRBJ2-1; no firm D call. V lost 2 bases to trimming and J lost 0 bases, with 11 bases between them. Germline-derived CDR1 and CDR2 are MGHDK and SYGVNS. The length of the CDR3 is 16 residues. Complete variable domain (other parts from reference TRBV25-1 and TRBJ2-1): EADIYQTPRYLVIGTGKKITLECSQTMGHDKMYWYQQDPGMELHLIHYSYGVNSTEKGDLSSESTVSRIRTEHFPLTLESARPSHTSQYLCASSENPKSSYNEQFFGPGTRLTVL.

The V gene is TRBV5-4, the J gene TRBJ1-1; D possibly corresponds to TRBD1 (5 bases). The CDR3 has 14 amino acids. Germline V gives CDR1 SGHNT, CDR2 YYREEE (reference sequence). V shed 3 bases and J shed 5 bases, with 14 bases lying between them. The CDR3 loop reads CASSSTDGGTEAFF. CDR3 coding DNA: TGTGCCAGCAGCTCGACAGACGGGGGGACTGAAGCTTTCTTT.

The chain combines TRBV28 with TRBJ2-7; TRBD2 agrees at 9 bases. The CDR3 spans 13 residues. Germline V gene data show CDR1 as MDHEN and CDR2 as SYDVKM. V dropped 7 bases and J dropped 6; count of bases not matched to a gene: 7. In DNA, the CDR3 is TGTGCCAGCATCCGAGCGGGGGGTCCCGAGCAGTACTTC. It encodes CASIRAGGPEQYF.

The V call is TRBV5-1, the J call TRBJ2-5; 8 bases align to TRBD2. The CDR3 is 16 amino acids. From germline, CDR1 is SGHRS and CDR2 YFSETQ. The junction had 9 bases not matched to a gene; V was cut back by 4 bases and J by 1 base. As DNA, the CDR3 is TGCGCCAGCAGCCTCGGGACTAGTCTCGTCCAAGAGACCCAGTACTTC. This encodes CASSLGTSLVQETQYF.

This chain joins TRBV6-5 and TRBJ2-7; 7 positions match TRBD1. The CDR3 loop spans 14 amino acids. Per germline, CDR1 MNHEY and CDR2 SVGAGI. The J segment lost 5 bases and the V segment lost 3 bases, leaving 7 bases of the junction unmatched. The CDR3 reads CASSYKTGLDEQYF. Written as DNA, the CDR3 is TGTGCCAGCAGTTATAAGACAGGGTTGGACGAGCAGTACTTC.

J is TRBJ2-3 and V is TRBV6-5; tentative D call: TRBD2 (5 bases). CDR3 length: 12 amino acids. Germline CDR1 MNHEY, CDR2 SVGAGI. Trimming took 8 bases from V and 7 from J, leaving 13 bases between them. CDR3 amino acids: CASSSRGNTQYF. In DNA form, the CDR3 reads TGTGCCAGCTCCTCTCGGGGAAATACGCAGTATTTT.

The gene calls are TRBV15 and TRBJ2-7, with 7 bases aligning to TRBD2. The CDR3 is 15 amino acids. Germline CDR1 LNHNV, CDR2 YYDKDF (reference sequence). Unmatched junction bases numbered 18, after V lost 4 bases and J lost 12 bases. The CDR3 nucleotides are TGTGCCACCAGCATCGACGGTCTAGCGGCTAGCCCTACGTACTTC. Its translation is CATSIDGLAASPTYF.

The chain links TRBV9 to TRBJ2-3; D is unresolved. The CDR3 is 16 residues long. With 2 bases removed from V and 2 bases from J, the gap between germline ends came to 15 bases. Germline V gives CDR1 SGDLS, CDR2 YYNGEE. The CDR3 DNA reads TGTGCCAGCAGCGTCCTAGGTTTCACCCCCACAGATACGCAGTATTTT. This encodes CASSVLGFTPTDTQYF. The full variable domain, rest sourced from reference TRBV9 and TRBJ2-3, is DSGVTQTPKHLITATGQRVTLRCSPRSGDLSVYWYQQSLDQGLQFLIQYYNGEERAKGNILERFSAQQFPDLHSELNLSSLELGDSALYFCASSVLGFTPTDTQYFGPGTRLTVL.

This chain uses TRBV5-1 with TRBJ2-4; D not resolved. V lost 4 bases and J 8 bases, leaving 13 bases between the germline ends. CDR1 and CDR2 from the germline V gene are SGHRS and YFSETQ. The CDR3 consists of 13 residues. Here the CDR3 DNA reads TGCGCCAGCAGCGACGCTCGTCGGGACATTCAGTACTTC. This gives the protein CASSDARRDIQYF.

CDR3 DNA: TGTGCCAGCAGTCTGGGGACAGCAGCTTTCTTT. It encodes CASSLGTAAFF. The genes are TRBV27 and TRBJ1-1, with TRBD1 matching over 7 bases. The CDR3 is made up of 11 amino acids. J gave up 10 bases and V 5 bases, and 4 bases lay outside the gene matches. CDR1 and CDR2 from the germline V gene are MNHEY and SMNVEV (reference sequence).

This clone appeared a single time. The V gene is TRBV5-1, the J gene TRBJ2-7; 7 bases map to TRBD1. The CDR3 has 17 residues. The J segment lost 4 bases and the V segment lost 0 bases, leaving 13 bases of the junction unmatched. Germline assignment: CDR1 SGHRS and CDR2 YFSETQ. The CDR3 DNA reads as TGCGCCAGCAGCTTGGTACCTACCGGGACAGCGATGTACGAGCAGTACTTC. This codes for CASSLVPTGTAMYEQYF.